At least ten counts were recorded for the clone carrying this T cell receptor (beta chain). Samples came from axillary lymph nodes draining the breast cancer. TCRdb processed the multiplex PCR reads anew with MiXCR; each CDR3 protein has one entry. The data show about 270,000 distinct CDR3 sequences, around 30% seen once. Germline V CDR1 and CDR2: DFQATT, SNEGSKA (reference sequence). V shed 7 bases, J shed 6 bases, and the junction held 3 bases outside the gene matches. The CDR3 runs 14 residues. The record originates from a study of breast tumors, draining lymph nodes, adjacent tissues. Sequencing was performed on axillary lymph node tissue. V gene TRBV20-1 combines with J gene TRBJ2-1; TRBD2 matches at 16 bases. This TCR derives from a female donor with breast cancer. Some clones in this sample may be carry-over from other donors' samples. CDR3 protein: CSVGLAGGANEQFF. In nucleotides, the CDR3 is TGCAGTGTGGGACTAGCGGGAGGGGCCAATGAGCAGTTCTTC.